The clone carrying this TCR beta chain showed up just a few times. Its antigen remains unknown. Germline V gives CDR1 SQVTM, CDR2 ANQGSEA. Trimming stripped 6 bases from V and 10 bases from J, with 19 bases between. CDR3 length: 13 amino acids. Preparation of the TCRbeta library was carried out with unique molecular identifiers. TCRdb fed the PCR reads into MiXCR, producing one record per CDR3 protein. The sample lists some 600,000 distinct CDR3 sequences; around 13% were seen once. The data derive from a study of T-cell reconstitution after alpha-beta-depleted transplantation in children. The study, taken as a whole, reports: Hyperexpanded clones declined; after one year, newly produced T cells mostly supplied diversity. Reported findings indicate that, about two months after transplant, alpha-beta T cells came from several hundred expanded clones, which were derived from non-depleted graft cells. There were some patients whose high TCRbeta diversity at day 60 came from surviving recipient T cells and thymic progenitors.

Here the sequenced sample was PBMCs, mostly from graft donor cells, taken 360 days after TCRalphabeta/CD19-depleted stem cell transplant. The chain links TRBV29-1 to TRBJ2-4; D is ambiguous. This TCR was recovered from a male patient younger than 18 who had a stem cell transplant for acute myeloid leukemia, so the T cells may come from the graft donor. In DNA, the CDR3 is TGCAGCGTCACTACCGGGTCCTCACCTATTCAGTACTTC. Protein: CSVTTGSSPIQYF.